The 21 T cell receptor beta chains in this list originate from one sample, sequenced in a study of OX40 agonist ivuxolimab in advanced cancers. Clones were sequenced by immunoSEQ multiplex PCR, and TCRdb holds only the in-frame ones, with some missing. Here the sample spans 10,000 to 11,000 clones, more than 60% being singletons. Sequencing used CD4+ or CD8+ T cells sorted from blood, obtained in a trial of the OX40 agonist ivuxolimab. These receptors were taken from an adult with an advanced solid tumor such as melanoma, head and neck, liver or kidney cancer.

The chain joins TRBV9 to TRBJ1-6; no clear D gene. The CDR3 spans 15 residues. Germline CDR1 and CDR2: SGDLS and YYNGEE. V lost 2 bases to trimming and J lost 3 bases, with 9 bases between them. CDR3 nucleotides: TGTGCCAGCAGCGTCGAGGGAGACTATAATTCACCCCTCCACTTT. This sequence encodes CASSVEGDYNSPLHF.

The chain recombines TRBV7-2 with TRBJ1-2, with unresolved D. In germline, CDR1 is SGHTA, CDR2 FQGNSA. V lost 1 base and J lost 2, with 11 bases in between. The CDR3 covers 15 residues. The CDR3 loop reads CASSLDRSRNYGYTF. CDR3 nucleotide sequence: TGTGCCAGCAGCTTAGACCGGAGCCGAAACTATGGCTACACCTTC. The variable domain in full, with the rest retrieved from reference TRBV7-2 and TRBJ1-2, is GAGVSQSPSNKVTEKGKDVELRCDPISGHTALYWYRQSLGQGLEFLIYFQGNSAPDKSGLPSDRFSAERTGGSVSTLTIQRTQQEDSAVYLCASSLDRSRNYGYTFGSGTRLTVV.

The V call is TRBV14, the J call TRBJ2-3; 7 bases are a match to TRBD2. This CDR3 contains 14 residues. Trimming at V came to 3 bases and at J to 7 bases, leaving 7 bases not matched to a gene. Germline CDR1 SGHDN, CDR2 FVKESK. CDR3 loop: CASSHRSGGHTQYF. As DNA, the CDR3 is TGTGCCAGCAGCCATAGATCGGGGGGTCATACGCAGTATTTT.

This chain connects TRBV6-1 to TRBJ1-3; D gene uncertain. The CDR3 extends over 16 amino acids. CDR1 and CDR2 (germline): MNHNS, SASEGT. Trimming pared 1 base from V and 4 bases from J, leaving 14 bases between. CDR3 sequence: CASSEDKGSPGNTIYF. In DNA form, the CDR3 reads TGTGCCAGCAGTGAAGATAAGGGTTCTCCCGGAAACACCATATATTTT.

The chain joins TRBV25-1 to TRBJ2-5; no definite D call. This CDR3 spans 12 amino acids. Germline V lookup: CDR1 MGHDK, CDR2 SYGVNS. Trimming pared 11 bases from V and 5 bases from J, leaving 15 bases between. This chain's CDR3 is CASADLQETQYF. CDR3 nucleotide sequence: TGTGCCTCGGCCGACCTTCAGGAGACCCAGTACTTC.

This clone was seen only a few times. This sequence joins TRBV19 and TRBJ2-1; TRBD2 agrees at 7 bases. The V segment lost 4 bases and the J segment 3 bases; nucleotides outside the gene matches: 3. The CDR3 runs 14 residues. The germline gives CDR1 LNHDA, CDR2 SQIVND (reference sequence). The CDR3 bases are TGTGCCAGTAGTAGCGGGAGCTACTACAATGAGCAGTTCTTC. This gives the protein CASSSGSYYNEQFF. The variable domain in full, completed from reference TRBV19 and TRBJ2-1, reads DGGITQSPKYLFRKEGQNVTLSCEQNLNHDAMYWYRQDPGQGLRLIYYSQIVNDFQKGDIAEGYSVSREKKESFPLTVTSAQKNPTAFYLCASSSGSYYNEQFFGPGTRLTVL.

The CDR3 region has the DNA TGTGCCACCGGTGGGAGGGCCACCACAGATACGCAGTATTTT. Amino acids: CATGGRATTDTQYF. This chain connects TRBV15 to TRBJ2-3; 7 bases are shared with TRBD2. Trimming at V came to 8 bases and at J to 2 bases, leaving 7 bases not matched to a gene. Germline V gene sequence: CDR1 LNHNV, CDR2 YYDKDF (reference sequence). CDR3 length equals 14 residues.

The chain combines TRBV27 with TRBJ1-5; D remains unclear. This CDR3 comprises 12 residues. The V gene's germline CDR1 is MNHEY and CDR2 SMNVEV (reference sequence). With 6 bases removed from V and 4 bases from J, the gap between germline ends came to 7 bases. CDR3 DNA: TGTGCCAGCAGCGAGGGAAATCAGCCCCAGCATTTT. Translation gives CASSEGNQPQHF.

The CDR3 nucleotides are TGTGCCAGCAGCCAATTTGACAGGGCGACAGATACGCAGTATTTT. Its protein product is CASSQFDRATDTQYF. V and J are TRBV5-5 and TRBJ2-3, with TRBD1 matching 7 bases. Trimming removed 4 bases from V and 3 bases from J; junction bases left unmatched: 8. Germline loops: CDR1 SGHKS, CDR2 YYEKEE (reference sequence). The CDR3 totals 15 residues. Using reference TRBV5-5 and TRBJ2-3 for the parts outside the CDR3, the full variable domain is DAGVTQSPTHLIKTRGQQVTLRCSPISGHKSVSWYQQVLGQGPQFIFQYYEKEERGRGNFPDRFSARQFPNYSSELNVNALLLGDSALYLCASSQFDRATDTQYFGPGTRLTVL.

The chain combines TRBV7-9 with TRBJ2-1; D is unresolved. The CDR3 extends over 15 amino acids. Germline V gene sequence: CDR1 SEHNR, CDR2 FQNEAQ (reference sequence). The ends were cut back, 1 base at V and 2 bases at J, with 9 bases in the middle. CDR3 sequence (DNA): TGTGCCAGCAGCTTAGGTGGGATTCCCTACAATGAGCAGTTCTTC. It encodes CASSLGGIPYNEQFF.

This clone was recorded once. The rearrangement uses TRBV19 and TRBJ1-3; no clear D gene. The V end lost 4 bases, the J end lost 3 bases, and 1 base lay between the germline ends. The CDR3 is made up of 11 amino acids. Germline V gene sequence: CDR1 LNHDA, CDR2 SQIVND (reference sequence). CDR3 in DNA: TGTGCCAGTAGTAATGGAAACACCATATATTTT. Translating gives CASSNGNTIYF.

This chain connects TRBV11-1 to TRBJ2-1; D gene uncertain. Deletions cut 2 bases from V and 2 bases from J, with 19 bases between. The CDR3 is 18 residues long. From germline, CDR1 is SGHAT and CDR2 FQDESV (reference sequence). CDR3 DNA: TGTGCCAGCAGCTTAAAGGTAGGAGAAGTGGTGGCCTACAATGAGCAGTTCTTC. Encoded protein: CASSLKVGEVVAYNEQFF.

The chain carries TRBV7-2 and TRBJ1-6; possible D gene TRBD1, 6 bases. CDR1 and CDR2 (germline): SGHTA, FQGNSA. This CDR3 contains 15 residues. With 0 bases removed from V and 3 bases from J, the gap between germline ends came to 6 bases. The CDR3: CASSLATGYNSPLHF. The CDR3 nucleotides are TGTGCCAGCAGCTTAGCGACAGGCTATAATTCACCCCTCCACTTT.

This clone occurred a few times. The chain employs TRBV6-5 and TRBJ2-7; TRBD1 matches 7 bases. The CDR3 extends over 12 amino acids. Germline V gives CDR1 MNHEY, CDR2 SVGAGI. Unmatched junction bases numbered 1, after V lost 6 bases and J lost 2 bases. CDR3 sequence reads: CASRDRPYEQYF. The DNA for the CDR3 is TGTGCCAGCAGGGACAGGCCCTACGAGCAGTACTTC.

This rearrangement joins TRBV4-1 to TRBJ1-2, with 7 bases aligning to TRBD1. Germline trimming cut 0 bases from V and 6 bases from J; bases unmatched to any gene: 10. Germline V CDR1 and CDR2: MGHRA, YSYEKL. This CDR3 is built from 16 residues. The DNA of the CDR3 is TGCGCCAGCAGCCAAGATCGAATGACCGGGACAGATGGCTACACCTTC. Its translation: CASSQDRMTGTDGYTF.

This chain links TRBV15 with TRBJ1-5; no clear D gene. The CDR3 is made up of 16 amino acids. The germline V gene has CDR1 LNHNV and CDR2 YYDKDF (reference sequence). Trimming took off 0 bases at V and 2 bases at J, with 11 bases between the two ends. Here the CDR3 reads CATSRDRQGGNQPQHF. In DNA form, the CDR3 reads TGTGCCACCAGCAGAGACCGACAAGGCGGCAATCAGCCCCAGCATTTT.

The chain recombines TRBV6-5 with TRBJ2-5, with a possible D match to TRBD1 (5 bases). The CDR3 spans 13 residues. V lost 0 bases, J lost 11 bases, and 13 bases lay in between. CDR1 is MNHEY and CDR2 is SVGAGI in the germline V gene. CDR3 sequence (DNA): TGTGCCAGCAGTTACTCGCAGGGTGGAGAGCAGTACTTC. Protein sequence: CASSYSQGGEQYF.

The J gene is TRBJ1-1, the V gene TRBV29-1; D gene unclear. Germline loops: CDR1 SQVTM, CDR2 ANQGSEA. Trimming took 3 bases from V and 1 from J, leaving 9 bases between them. The CDR3 loop spans 13 amino acids. CDR3 coding DNA: TGCAGCGTTGACCTGTCCGGGAACACTGAAGCTTTCTTT. This gives the protein CSVDLSGNTEAFF. The full variable domain, its missing parts supplied by reference TRBV29-1 and TRBJ1-1, is SAVISQKPSRDICQRGTSLTIQCQVDSQVTMMFWYRQQPGQSLTLIATANQGSEATYESGFVIDKFPISRPNLTFSTLTVSNMSPEDSSIYLCSVDLSGNTEAFFGQGTRLTVV.

This CDR3 reads CASSFRGRRLGVTGNEQFF. The DNA for the CDR3 is TGTGCCAGCAGTTTTCGCGGGAGGCGCCTCGGGGTAACAGGCAATGAGCAGTTCTTC. The chain has TRBV27 and TRBJ2-1, with 8 bases aligning to TRBD2. The J segment lost 6 bases and the V segment lost 3 bases, leaving 19 bases of the junction unmatched. CDR3 size: 19 residues. The germline CDR1 and CDR2 sequences are MNHEY and SMNVEV (reference sequence).

This clone was found a few times. This chain uses TRBV19 with TRBJ2-7; 10 positions agree with TRBD2. The germline V gene has CDR1 LNHDA and CDR2 SQIVND (reference sequence). This CDR3 has 15 amino acids. After removal of 6 bases from V and 0 bases from J, the junction contained 5 bases not matched to a gene. The CDR3 DNA reads TGTGCCAGTAGGCCACGGACTAGCGGCTCCTACGAGCAGTACTTC. The encoded protein is CASRPRTSGSYEQYF.

The rearrangement joins TRBV29-1 to TRBJ2-3; D not resolved. From germline, CDR1 is SQVTM and CDR2 ANQGSEA. V was cut by 6 bases and J by 0 bases, with 7 bases left in between. CDR3 size: 12 residues. CDR3 bases: TGCAGCGTCCCCCTTAGCACAGATACGCAGTATTTT. Its protein is CSVPLSTDTQYF.